The next 20 T cell receptor beta chains were all read from a single sample in a study of blood T cell repertoires in COVID-19. This table comes from immunoSEQ multiplex PCR, and its TCRdb copy is limited to in-frame clones, with some not included. Of 120,000 or so clones listed, 70% to 90% were seen once; the top ten hold approximately 3.4%. Sequenced input: peripheral blood. The receptor source for this set is a woman in her forties or fifties with acute or convalescent COVID-19.

The chain has TRBV5-1 and TRBJ2-1, with D possibly being TRBD1 (5 bases). This CDR3 is 14 amino acids long. Germline CDR1 SGHRS, CDR2 YFSETQ. V dropped 6 bases and J dropped 4 bases, with 14 bases sitting between them. The CDR3 bases are TGCGCCAGCAACCCCCGGCAGGGATACAATGAGCAGTTCTTC. Its protein product is CASNPRQGYNEQFF.

The chain has TRBV7-9 and TRBJ2-1, with a tentative D call TRBD1 (6 bases). The ends were cut back, 3 bases at V and 3 bases at J, with 12 bases in the middle. Germline V gene data show CDR1 as SEHNR and CDR2 as FQNEAQ (reference sequence). The length of the CDR3 is 15 residues. CDR3 sequence reads: CASSLTGPLYNEQFF. The CDR3 DNA reads TGTGCCAGCAGCTTGACAGGTCCTCTCTACAATGAGCAGTTCTTC.

This rearrangement joins TRBV29-1 to TRBJ2-7; the match to TRBD1 covers 8 bases. V trimming: 6 bases; J trimming: 6 bases; junction bases outside the gene matches: 13. Germline CDR1 and CDR2: SQVTM and ANQGSEA. The CDR3 contains 14 residues. The CDR3 spells CSVKTGTGSREQYF. The CDR3 DNA reads TGCAGCGTGAAGACCGGGACAGGCTCCCGCGAGCAGTACTTC.

The J gene is TRBJ1-5, the V gene TRBV19; 10 bases fit TRBD1. The ends lost 5 bases at V and 5 bases at J; junction bases unmatched: 6. This CDR3 is built from 15 residues. Germline values: CDR1 LNHDA, CDR2 SQIVND (reference sequence). The chain's CDR3 is CASSVDRGPHQPQHF. CDR3 coding DNA: TGTGCCAGTAGTGTCGACAGGGGGCCTCATCAGCCCCAGCATTTT.

The chain links TRBV7-6 to TRBJ2-7; D is ambiguous. V was trimmed by 4 bases and J by 6 bases, leaving 19 bases between them. CDR3 length: 15 amino acids. Per the germline V gene, CDR1 is SGHVS and CDR2 is FNYEAQ. The CDR3 protein is CASSSSPPPSGEQYF. The CDR3 DNA reads TGTGCCAGCAGCTCCTCCCCCCCACCCTCGGGCGAGCAGTACTTC.

The genes are TRBV11-3 and TRBJ2-1; 7 bases fit TRBD2. Trimming at V came to 0 bases and at J to 3 bases, leaving 2 bases not matched to a gene. Germline CDR1 and CDR2: SGHNT and YENEEA. The CDR3 is 15 amino acids. Written as DNA, the CDR3 is TGTGCCAGCAGCTTAGAGGGAGGGATCTACAATGAGCAGTTCTTC. Amino acids: CASSLEGGIYNEQFF. The full variable domain, with the rest looked up from reference TRBV11-3 and TRBJ2-1, is EAGVVQSPRYKIIEKKQPVAFWCNPISGHNTLYWYLQNLGQGPELLIRYENEEAVDDSQLPKDRFSAERLKGVDSTLKIQPAELGDSAVYLCASSLEGGIYNEQFFGPGTRLTVL.

The chain employs TRBV3-1 (or the pseudogene TRBV3-2) and TRBJ2-1; 8 bases agree with TRBD2. Germline V gene lookup returns CDR1 LGHDT and CDR2 YNNKEL (reference sequence). CDR3 size: 14 residues. V lost 3 bases and J lost 5; bases outside the gene matches: 3. CDR3 sequence: CASSQSLADNEQFF. The DNA of the CDR3 is TGTGCCAGCAGCCAGTCACTAGCGGACAATGAGCAGTTCTTC.

The V and J genes are TRBV11-2 and TRBJ2-7, with D possibly TRBD2 on 6 matching bases. Trimming removed 3 bases at V and 3 bases at J, with 12 bases between. Germline assignment: CDR1 SGHAT and CDR2 FQNNGV. The CDR3 length is 14 residues. Written as DNA, the CDR3 is TGTGCCAGCAGCTTGAGACTAGGCCGCTACGAGCAGTACTTC. Protein: CASSLRLGRYEQYF.

The rearrangement joins TRBV5-4 to TRBJ2-3, with TRBD2 identical over 12 bases. This CDR3 has 19 residues. With 1 base clipped from V and 2 bases from J, the junction kept 11 bases outside the gene matches. From germline, CDR1 is SGHNT and CDR2 YYREEE (reference sequence). The DNA for the CDR3 is TGTGCCAGCAGCTTGCGGAGACTAGCGGGAGCCCTACTCACAGATACGCAGTATTTT. It yields the protein CASSLRRLAGALLTDTQYF.

The rearrangement joins TRBV10-1 to TRBJ1-2, with 7 bases identical to TRBD1. Germline CDR1 and CDR2: WNHNN and SYGVQD (reference sequence). The length of the CDR3 is 14 residues. The trim removed 8 bases at V and 6 bases at J, leaving 12 bases unmatched. This chain's CDR3 is CASPFPGQNNGYTF. The DNA of the CDR3 is TGCGCCAGCCCCTTCCCGGGACAGAATAATGGCTACACCTTC.

A few counts support this clone. V and J are TRBV19 and TRBJ2-3; 7 nucleotides match TRBD1. Germline CDR1 LNHDA, CDR2 SQIVND (reference sequence). J lost 10 bases, V lost 6 bases, and 10 bases had no gene match. The CDR3 covers 13 residues. The CDR3 coding sequence is TGTGCCAGTAGCCCACAGGGGCCGGCGGCGCAGTATTTT. This translates into CASSPQGPAAQYF.

This rearrangement joins TRBV3-1 (or the pseudogene TRBV3-2) to TRBJ2-1; the match to TRBD2 covers 7 bases. V gave up 3 bases and J gave up 7 bases; unmatched junction bases: 12. CDR3 length: 16 residues. In germline, CDR1 is LGHDT, CDR2 YNNKEL (reference sequence). In nucleotides, the CDR3 is TGTGCCAGCAGCCATCCGTTAAGCGGGAACCGTAATGAGCAGTTCTTC. Translated: CASSHPLSGNRNEQFF.

The chain is built from TRBV5-1 and TRBJ2-5; D is undetermined. The V end lost 1 base, the J end lost 2 bases, and 6 bases lay between the germline ends. The length of the CDR3 is 13 residues. Germline V gene data show CDR1 as SGHRS and CDR2 as YFSETQ. The CDR3 DNA follows: TGCGCCAGCAGCTTGTCTCCGCAAGAGACCCAGTACTTC. This gives the protein CASSLSPQETQYF.

This rearrangement joins TRBV19 to TRBJ2-7; 9 bases are a match to TRBD1. The CDR3 has 14 amino acids. Germline V gene data show CDR1 as LNHDA and CDR2 as SQIVND (reference sequence). V dropped 9 bases and J dropped 3; count of bases not matched to a gene: 9. The CDR3 reads CASGGQGMYYEQYF. CDR3 coding DNA: TGTGCCAGCGGCGGACAGGGGATGTACTACGAGCAGTACTTC. Supplemented by reference TRBV19 and TRBJ2-7, the full variable domain reads DGGITQSPKYLFRKEGQNVTLSCEQNLNHDAMYWYRQDPGQGLRLIYYSQIVNDFQKGDIAEGYSVSREKKESFPLTVTSAQKNPTAFYLCASGGQGMYYEQYFGPGTRLTVT.

This sequence joins TRBV25-1 and TRBJ2-7; 8 bases agree with TRBD2. The germline gives CDR1 MGHDK, CDR2 SYGVNS. There are 12 residues in the CDR3. J lost 7 bases, V lost 10 bases, and 9 bases had no gene match. For the CDR3, the DNA is TGTGCCAAGGGGACTAGGTGGAGTGAGCAGTACTTC. It is translated as CAKGTRWSEQYF.

This clone was detected a few times. The chain joins TRBV14 to TRBJ2-7; perhaps TRBD1 as D (6 bases). The CDR3 has 15 amino acids. Germline V gene lookup returns CDR1 SGHDN and CDR2 FVKESK. The V and J ends lost 1 base and 0 bases respectively, with 10 bases between them. CDR3 nucleotides: TGTGCCAGCAGCCAAGGACAGGCCTACTCCTACGAGCAGTACTTC. It translates to CASSQGQAYSYEQYF.

The J gene is TRBJ2-2, the V gene TRBV4-1, with 8 bases aligning to TRBD2. The CDR3 consists of 14 residues. J was trimmed by 3 bases and V by 10 bases; bases with no gene match: 7. Germline V lookup: CDR1 MGHRA, CDR2 YSYEKL. The CDR3 region is CAKGLGCHTGELFF. CDR3 bases: TGCGCCAAGGGACTAGGATGTCACACCGGGGAGCTGTTTTTT.

The chain links TRBV27 to TRBJ1-4; perhaps TRBD1 as D (6 bases). Per the germline V gene, CDR1 is MNHEY and CDR2 is SMNVEV (reference sequence). V dropped 5 bases and J dropped 6 bases, with 16 bases sitting between them. The CDR3 extends over 15 amino acids. DNA of the CDR3: TGTGCCAGCAGTACAAGGGGAGGGGGAGATGAAAAACTGTTTTTT. This sequence encodes CASSTRGGGDEKLFF. Complete variable domain (other parts from reference TRBV27 and TRBJ1-4): EAQVTQNPRYLITVTGKKLTVTCSQNMNHEYMSWYRQDPGLGLRQIYYSMNVEVTDKGDVPEGYKVSRKEKRNFPLILESPSPNQTSLYFCASSTRGGGDEKLFFGSGTQLSVL.

The V gene is TRBV7-2, the J gene TRBJ1-1; D is unresolved. Germline V gene data show CDR1 as SGHTA and CDR2 as FQGNSA. This CDR3 contains 14 residues. V was trimmed by 5 bases and J by 6 bases, leaving 16 bases between them. The CDR3 here is CASSPRGDLAEAFF. In DNA, the CDR3 is TGTGCCAGCAGCCCTCGAGGCGATTTAGCTGAAGCTTTCTTT.

The rearrangement joins TRBV18 to TRBJ1-3, with D unresolved. Trimming cost V 3 bases and J 6 bases, with 6 bases left between them. Germline CDR1 reads KGHSH; CDR2 reads LQKENI. This CDR3 has 12 residues. CDR3 sequence (DNA): TGTGCCAGCTCACCGGCCGAAAACACCATATATTTT. It encodes CASSPAENTIYF.